The source of this TCR beta chain is a study of T-cell memory formation after mild COVID-19. General observations from the study: CD4/CD8 balance characterized clones contracting day 15 to 85, and CD4+ skew characterized later expanders.

About this clonotype itself: As yet, its antigen is unknown.

In TCRdb, the 5' RACE reads were re-called with MiXCR into one record per CDR3 protein. Here the sample spans 350,000 to 500,000 distinct CDR3 sequences, around 20% being singletons. The CDR3 is 12 residues long. The V and J ends lost 8 bases and 5 bases respectively, with 9 bases between them. This TCR was recovered from an adult woman who had mild COVID-19 (a few samples of this study predate the infection). Cell type and time point are not known. The rearrangement joins TRBV12-3 or TRBV12-4 to TRBJ2-2; D might be TRBD1 or TRBD2, each matching 5 bases. The source material was PBMCs or a T cell subset sorted from them (not recorded which). CDR3 bases: TGTGCCAGCGTAGGGGAGACCGGGGAGCTGTTTTTT. Encoded protein: CASVGETGELFF.